A single sample is the source of the 21 T cell receptor beta chains below, sequenced in a study of technical replicates of blood from several donors. Method: immunoSEQ multiplex PCR; TCRdb's copy keeps in-frame clones and lacks some. The sample shows roughly 70,000 clones, about 94% of them seen only once. The sample consisted of T cells isolated from PBMCs. These receptors were obtained from a human donor in good health.

The genes are TRBV4-3 and TRBJ2-2; no firm D call. The CDR3 length is 14 residues. Trimming left V 4 bases short and J 3 bases short, with 9 bases between. Germline V lookup: CDR1 LGHNA, CDR2 YSLEER. CDR3 in DNA: TGCGCCAGCAGCCGAGACGGTTACACCGGGGAGCTGTTTTTT. This codes for CASSRDGYTGELFF.

The chain couples TRBV9 to TRBJ2-2; 8 nucleotides align to TRBD2. Per the germline V gene, CDR1 is SGDLS and CDR2 is YYNGEE. The J segment lost 3 bases and the V segment lost 4 bases, leaving 8 bases of the junction unmatched. CDR3 length: 16 amino acids. CDR3 region: CASSLGLAGDTGELFF. CDR3 bases: TGTGCCAGCAGCCTCGGGCTAGCGGGCGACACCGGGGAGCTGTTTTTT.

The V gene is TRBV28, the J gene TRBJ2-7; possibly TRBD2 for D (6 bases). Germline values: CDR1 MDHEN, CDR2 SYDVKM. Trimming took 3 bases from V and 1 from J, leaving 13 bases between them. The CDR3 totals 15 residues. CDR3 DNA sequence: TGTGCCAGCAGTTTTAGAAAGGGGAGGTCCTACGAGCAGTACTTC. Its protein product is CASSFRKGRSYEQYF. Filled out from reference TRBV28 and TRBJ2-7, the complete variable domain reads DVKVTQSSRYLVKRTGEKVFLECVQDMDHENMFWYRQDPGLGLRLIYFSYDVKMKEKGDIPEGYSVSREKKERFSLILESASTNQTSMYLCASSFRKGRSYEQYFGPGTRLTVT.

The chain employs TRBV11-2 and TRBJ2-7; 10 nucleotides match TRBD1. This CDR3 is built from 15 residues. The V gene end was trimmed by 4 bases and the J gene end by 6 bases; junction bases not matched to a gene: 9. Germline V gives CDR1 SGHAT, CDR2 FQNNGV. As DNA, the CDR3 is TGTGCCAGCAGCTCCTCGGACAGGGGGGACCGCGAGCAGTACTTC. Translating it yields CASSSSDRGDREQYF.

The rearrangement joins TRBV5-6 to TRBJ2-1; 10 positions match TRBD2. V dropped 5 bases and J dropped 9; count of bases not matched to a gene: 2. The germline V gene has CDR1 SGHDT and CDR2 YYEEEE. The CDR3 spans 12 residues. The CDR3 sequence: CASRGTSAEQFF. The DNA for the CDR3 is TGTGCCAGCAGAGGGACTAGCGCTGAGCAGTTCTTC.

The gene calls are TRBV15 and TRBJ2-1; D is uncertain. V dropped 1 base and J dropped 8 bases, with 6 bases sitting between them. CDR1 and CDR2 from the germline V gene are LNHNV and YYDKDF (reference sequence). The CDR3 has 12 residues. CDR3 coding DNA: TGTGCCACCAGCAGAGGTCCGTATGAGCAGTTCTTC. This gives the protein CATSRGPYEQFF.

This chain connects TRBV28 to TRBJ1-2; D unclear. Trimming cost V 6 bases and J 4 bases, with 15 bases left between them. The CDR3 is made up of 14 amino acids. In germline, CDR1 is MDHEN, CDR2 SYDVKM. In DNA, the CDR3 is TGTGCCAGCAGCTCCGAGGGTTTGATCTATGGCTACACCTTC. It codes for CASSSEGLIYGYTF.

The V gene is TRBV6-5, the J gene TRBJ1-1; D uncertain. Germline loops: CDR1 MNHEY, CDR2 SVGAGI. V lost 2 bases and J 0 bases, leaving 10 bases between the germline ends. This CDR3 comprises 15 residues. CDR3 sequence: CASSYGQIMNTEAFF. The CDR3, as DNA: TGTGCCAGCAGTTACGGTCAGATTATGAACACTGAAGCTTTCTTT.

V and J are TRBV13 and TRBJ1-1; 10 bases fit TRBD1. Germline V gives CDR1 PRHDT, CDR2 FYEKMQ (reference sequence). V shed 5 bases, J shed 3 bases, and the junction held 9 bases outside the gene matches. There are 16 residues in the CDR3. The CDR3 is CASSPDRGRLDTEAFF. Written as DNA, the CDR3 is TGTGCCAGCAGCCCAGACAGGGGGCGCTTGGACACTGAAGCTTTCTTT.

The chain employs TRBV27 and TRBJ2-1; 13 nucleotides line up with TRBD2. Germline V gives CDR1 MNHEY, CDR2 SMNVEV (reference sequence). J gave up 2 bases and V 2 bases, and 9 bases lay outside the gene matches. CDR3 length equals 19 residues. This chain's CDR3 is CASSLMGLAGQPTYNEQFF. The CDR3 DNA reads as TGTGCCAGCAGTTTAATGGGACTAGCGGGACAACCGACCTACAATGAGCAGTTCTTC.

The chain carries TRBV29-1 and TRBJ2-7; 8 bases are a match to TRBD2. Germline values: CDR1 SQVTM, CDR2 ANQGSEA. The CDR3 has 13 amino acids. J was trimmed by 3 bases and V by 4 bases; bases with no gene match: 5. The CDR3 spells CSVGGTSNYEQYF. CDR3 nucleotide sequence: TGCAGCGTTGGAGGGACTAGTAACTACGAGCAGTACTTC.

V is TRBV14 and J is TRBJ1-2; 8 nucleotides align to TRBD1. Germline lookup yields CDR1 SGHDN and CDR2 FVKESK. The CDR3 spans 16 residues. V was pared by 3 bases and J by 4 bases, with 10 bases of the junction left unmatched. The CDR3: CASSQRGQDPSYGYTF. DNA for the CDR3: TGTGCCAGCAGCCAGCGGGGACAGGATCCATCCTATGGCTACACCTTC.

This chain uses TRBV28 with TRBJ2-3; 9 nucleotides agree with TRBD1. With V trimmed by 6 bases and J by 5 bases, 6 bases remained unmatched. Germline CDR1 reads MDHEN; CDR2 reads SYDVKM. This CDR3 has 14 residues. The CDR3 sequence is CASRTQGARDTQYF. The CDR3 DNA reads as TGTGCCAGCAGGACACAGGGGGCAAGAGATACGCAGTATTTT.

This clone is a singleton in its sample. This chain connects TRBV19 to TRBJ2-5; TRBD2 matches at 8 bases. V dropped 0 bases and J dropped 4; count of bases not matched to a gene: 4. This CDR3 has 15 amino acids. CDR1 is LNHDA and CDR2 is SQIVND in the germline V gene (reference sequence). The CDR3 sequence: CASSIEGAGVETQYF. As DNA, the CDR3 is TGTGCCAGTAGTATAGAGGGAGCGGGAGTAGAGACCCAGTACTTC.

The CDR3 DNA follows: TGTGCCAGCAGGCAACGGACAGGGGGGAGAGATACGCAGTATTTT. Amino acid sequence: CASRQRTGGRDTQYF. J is TRBJ2-3 and V is TRBV4-2; 10 bases are a match to TRBD1. Losses at the gene ends were 6 bases for V and 5 bases for J; bases not matched to a gene: 8. Germline CDR1 reads LGHNA; CDR2 reads YNFKEQ. CDR3 length: 15 amino acids.

The chain joins TRBV28 to TRBJ2-5; 13 nucleotides line up with TRBD2. The trim removed 6 bases at V and 4 bases at J, leaving 5 bases unmatched. The CDR3 is 15 residues long. Germline V gene data show CDR1 as MDHEN and CDR2 as SYDVKM. The CDR3 nucleotides are TGTGCCAGCAGCCAACTAGCGGGAGGGGGAGAGACCCAGTACTTC. Translation: CASSQLAGGGETQYF. Combining the CDR3 with reference TRBV28 and TRBJ2-5 gives the whole variable domain DVKVTQSSRYLVKRTGEKVFLECVQDMDHENMFWYRQDPGLGLRLIYFSYDVKMKEKGDIPEGYSVSREKKERFSLILESASTNQTSMYLCASSQLAGGGETQYFGPGTRLLVL.

J is TRBJ1-1 and V is TRBV30; 8 bases are shared with TRBD1. In germline, CDR1 is GTSNPN, CDR2 SVGIG (reference sequence). This CDR3 spans 12 amino acids. The V gene end was trimmed by 2 bases and the J gene end by 4 bases; junction bases not matched to a gene: 0. This CDR3 is CAWSTGGTEAFF. CDR3 sequence (DNA): TGTGCCTGGAGTACAGGGGGCACTGAAGCTTTCTTT. Supplemented by reference TRBV30 and TRBJ1-1, the full variable domain reads SQTIHQWPATLVQPVGSPLSLECTVEGTSNPNLYWYRQAAGRGLQLLFYSVGIGQISSEVPQNLSASRPQDRQFILSSKKLLLSDSGFYLCAWSTGGTEAFFGQGTRLTVV.

V is TRBV9 and J is TRBJ2-3, with 9 bases lining up with TRBD1. Germline V CDR1 and CDR2: SGDLS, YYNGEE. The CDR3 spans 16 residues. The junction had 8 bases not matched to a gene; V was cut back by 0 bases and J by 6 bases. As DNA, the CDR3 is TGTGCCAGCAGCGTAGCTACGGGGACAGGGATGGATACGCAGTATTTT. This sequence encodes CASSVATGTGMDTQYF.

The chain has TRBV10-3 and TRBJ2-5, with a weak D call TRBD1 (6 bases). Looked up from germline, CDR1 is ENHRY and CDR2 is SYGVKD. Trimming took off 6 bases at V and 4 bases at J, with 12 bases between the two ends. This CDR3 contains 13 residues. This CDR3 is CAIRPGETETQYF. For the CDR3, the DNA is TGTGCCATCAGACCAGGGGAGACAGAGACCCAGTACTTC.

V usage is TRBV28 and J usage is TRBJ1-1; 7 positions agree with TRBD1. This CDR3 contains 15 residues. The V and J ends lost 5 bases and 4 bases, in that order; junction bases with no gene match: 10. From germline, CDR1 is MDHEN and CDR2 SYDVKM. The CDR3 reads CASSIHRGGGTEAFF. As DNA, the CDR3 is TGTGCCAGCAGTATTCACAGGGGAGGCGGCACTGAAGCTTTCTTT.

The chain joins TRBV6-5 to TRBJ2-2; D might be TRBD1 (6 bases). The CDR3 has 13 amino acids. Trimming left V 6 bases short and J 6 bases short, with 11 bases between. Germline V CDR1 and CDR2: MNHEY, SVGAGI. This CDR3 reads CASSPTGPGELFF. The CDR3 DNA follows: TGTGCCAGCAGCCCCACAGGGCCCGGGGAGCTGTTTTTT.